The 31 T cell receptor beta chains below come from one sample, sequenced in a study of PD-1 blockade in classical Hodgkin lymphoma. This sample's time point: newly diagnosed, previously untreated cHL patient sample. Sequenced by immunoSEQ multiplex PCR; TCRdb stores in-frame clones only, minus some. This sample has 17,000 or so clones, with roughly nine tenths found just once. Sequences were obtained from peripheral blood mononuclear cells (PBMCs). Receptor source: a human donor with classical Hodgkin lymphoma.

This sequence joins TRBV18 and TRBJ1-4; 9 bases line up with TRBD1. The CDR3 contains 13 residues. CDR1 KGHSH and CDR2 LQKENI come from the germline V gene. V was clipped by 8 bases and J by 7 bases; unmatched bases: 5. The CDR3: CASHRDRAEKLFF. The CDR3 DNA follows: TGTGCCAGCCACCGGGACAGGGCTGAAAAACTGTTTTTT.

The CDR3 loop is CASSGGASGNEQFF. The CDR3 nucleotides are TGTGCCAGTAGCGGGGGGGCCTCGGGGAATGAGCAGTTCTTC. This sequence joins TRBV19 and TRBJ2-1, with TRBD2 matching over 8 bases. The germline gives CDR1 LNHDA, CDR2 SQIVND (reference sequence). V was pared by 6 bases and J by 7 bases, with 8 bases of the junction left unmatched. The CDR3 runs to 14 residues.

The chain combines TRBV28 with TRBJ2-3; possible D gene TRBD2, 7 bases. Trimming left V 2 bases short and J 1 base short, with 10 bases between. Per germline, CDR1 MDHEN and CDR2 SYDVKM. The CDR3 loop spans 15 amino acids. The CDR3 DNA is TGTGCCAGCAGTTTAAGAGGGGGGGGCACAGATACGCAGTATTTT. Amino acid sequence: CASSLRGGGTDTQYF.

This clone was picked up one time. The chain is built from TRBV7-2 and TRBJ2-5, with D tentatively TRBD2 (6 bases). Germline values: CDR1 SGHTA, CDR2 FQGNSA. V shed 5 bases and J shed 5 bases, with 18 bases lying between them. The CDR3 has 15 residues. This chain's CDR3 is CASSRAPGSGETQYF. The CDR3 DNA reads as TGTGCCAGCAGCCGAGCCCCGGGGAGCGGGGAGACCCAGTACTTC.

The rearrangement joins TRBV6-6 to TRBJ2-3, with D perhaps matching TRBD2 (7 bases). The V and J ends lost 8 bases and 3 bases respectively, with 15 bases between them. Germline V gene lookup returns CDR1 MNHNY and CDR2 SVGAGI (reference sequence). The CDR3 contains 14 residues. DNA for the CDR3: TGTGCCAGCTTTCGGGGGGCTAAAACAGATACGCAGTATTTT. Its translation is CASFRGAKTDTQYF.

The chain recombines TRBV18 with TRBJ2-7, with 7 bases matching TRBD1. The germline CDR1 and CDR2 sequences are KGHSH and LQKENI. J gave up 3 bases and V 3 bases, and 8 bases lay outside the gene matches. This CDR3 region has 15 residues. CDR3 coding DNA: TGTGCCAGCTCACCGATTACAGGGGATCTCTACGAGCAGTACTTC. Protein product: CASSPITGDLYEQYF.

This sequence joins TRBV9 and TRBJ1-1, with D unresolved. V was shortened by 2 bases and J by 1 base, with 6 bases between the two germline ends. This CDR3 comprises 13 residues. Germline V gene sequence: CDR1 SGDLS, CDR2 YYNGEE. DNA for the CDR3: TGTGCCAGCAGCGTTTCCCCGAACACTGAAGCTTTCTTT. It yields the protein CASSVSPNTEAFF.

The rearrangement links TRBV7-2 to TRBJ2-3, with 8 bases that match TRBD2. This CDR3 is 14 amino acids long. CDR1 and CDR2 from the germline V gene are SGHTA and FQGNSA. Unmatched junction bases numbered 3, after V lost 7 bases and J lost 0 bases. CDR3 residues: CASITGGSTDTQYF. In DNA form, the CDR3 reads TGTGCCAGCATAACGGGGGGGAGCACAGATACGCAGTATTTT.

The chain uses TRBV27 and TRBJ1-3; 10 bases line up with TRBD1. The germline V gene encodes CDR1 MNHEY and CDR2 SMNVEV (reference sequence). The CDR3 is 19 amino acids. V shed 4 bases, J shed 0 bases, and the junction held 12 bases outside the gene matches. CDR3 residues: CASSSLRDRGPLSGNTIYF. The DNA of the CDR3 is TGTGCCAGCAGTTCCCTCCGGGACAGGGGTCCCCTCTCTGGAAACACCATATATTTT.

CDR3 nucleotide sequence: TGTGCCAGCAGTTTAACCGGGGGATTCTATGGCTACACCTTC. The encoded protein is CASSLTGGFYGYTF. This rearrangement joins TRBV28 to TRBJ1-2; a weak D match, TRBD1 (5 bases). With 2 bases removed from V and 4 bases from J, the gap between germline ends came to 11 bases. The CDR3 consists of 14 residues. The V gene's germline CDR1 is MDHEN and CDR2 SYDVKM.

This clone has a single count. The chain joins TRBV6-1 to TRBJ2-7, with D perhaps TRBD1 or TRBD2 (5 bases each). This CDR3 region has 15 residues. V was trimmed by 6 bases and J by 0 bases, leaving 15 bases between them. Per the germline V gene, CDR1 is MNHNS and CDR2 is SASEGT. The CDR3 loop reads CASRVGTVTSYEQYF. For the CDR3, the DNA is TGTGCCAGCAGGGTCGGGACCGTTACCTCCTACGAGCAGTACTTC.

V usage is TRBV5-1 and J usage is TRBJ2-2; D gene unclear. The CDR3 is 17 amino acids. V lost 0 bases and J 4 bases, leaving 16 bases between the germline ends. Germline CDR1 SGHRS, CDR2 YFSETQ. CDR3 sequence (DNA): TGCGCCAGCAGCTTGGAAACCTCAACATTATCCACCGGGGAGCTGTTTTTT. This translates into CASSLETSTLSTGELFF.

This chain connects TRBV5-5 to TRBJ2-5, with 9 bases fitting TRBD2. Germline V gene data show CDR1 as SGHKS and CDR2 as YYEKEE (reference sequence). This CDR3 has 17 amino acids. The J segment lost 2 bases and the V segment lost 5 bases, leaving 13 bases of the junction unmatched. Written as DNA, the CDR3 is TGTGCCAGCAGTAGGACTCCCGGACTAGCGAGGCAAGAGACCCAGTACTTC. Amino acids: CASSRTPGLARQETQYF.

By sample fraction, this clone is medium-sized (0.01 to 0.1%). The chain links TRBV6-1 to TRBJ1-1; the D gene is possibly TRBD1 (6 bases). This CDR3 region has 13 residues. Germline loops: CDR1 MNHNS, CDR2 SASEGT. V lost 8 bases to trimming and J lost 6 bases, with 16 bases between them. The CDR3 protein is CASAVIQGSEAFF. CDR3 bases: TGTGCCAGCGCCGTTATACAGGGCTCTGAAGCTTTCTTT.

This chain joins TRBV18 and TRBJ1-5, with D uncertain. The CDR3 is 13 residues long. V lost 2 bases and J 6 bases, leaving 8 bases between the germline ends. CDR1 is KGHSH and CDR2 is LQKENI in the germline V gene. CDR3 sequence reads: CASSPSNSQPQHF. The CDR3 bases are TGTGCCAGCTCACCAAGCAATAGTCAGCCCCAGCATTTT.

V is TRBV7-2 and J is TRBJ2-1, with 12 bases that match TRBD2. The germline CDR1 and CDR2 sequences are SGHTA and FQGNSA. The CDR3 runs 15 residues. The J segment lost 4 bases and the V segment lost 5 bases, leaving 3 bases of the junction unmatched. CDR3 DNA sequence: TGTGCCAGCAGCCTTGGACTAGCGGGATACAATGAGCAGTTCTTC. Protein product: CASSLGLAGYNEQFF. The entire variable domain, with the rest obtained from reference TRBV7-2 and TRBJ2-1, is as follows: GAGVSQSPSNKVTEKGKDVELRCDPISGHTALYWYRQSLGQGLEFLIYFQGNSAPDKSGLPSDRFSAERTGGSVSTLTIQRTQQEDSAVYLCASSLGLAGYNEQFFGPGTRLTVL.

This clone appeared a single time. J is TRBJ2-1 and V is TRBV29-1; 9 positions match TRBD2. Unmatched junction bases numbered 5, after V lost 4 bases and J lost 10 bases. This CDR3 is 12 amino acids long. Germline CDR1 reads SQVTM; CDR2 reads ANQGSEA. The CDR3 here is CSVGLAEREQFF. CDR3 DNA: TGCAGCGTTGGACTAGCGGAGAGGGAGCAGTTCTTC.

This rearrangement joins TRBV11-2 to TRBJ1-1; the D is unclear. The CDR3 sequence is 11 residues long. V lost 1 base to trimming and J lost 11 bases, with 8 bases between them. The germline CDR1 and CDR2 sequences are SGHAT and FQNNGV. CDR3 sequence: CASSLVNSAFF. CDR3 nucleotide sequence: TGTGCCAGCAGCTTAGTCAACAGTGCTTTCTTT.

This chain links TRBV9 with TRBJ2-4, with D uncertain. The V end was cut by 0 bases, the J end by 0 bases, with 10 bases between. CDR1 is SGDLS and CDR2 is YYNGEE in the germline V gene. CDR3 length: 16 amino acids. The CDR3 here is CASSVEQNLAKNIQYF. CDR3 bases: TGTGCCAGCAGCGTAGAACAAAATCTAGCCAAAAACATTCAGTACTTC.

V usage is TRBV29-1 and J usage is TRBJ1-2; TRBD1 might be the D (6 bases). V was clipped by 8 bases and J by 4 bases, with 17 bases between them. Germline loops: CDR1 SQVTM, CDR2 ANQGSEA. CDR3 length: 13 residues. CDR3: CSTTGQGSYGYTF. For the CDR3, the DNA is TGCAGCACCACAGGGCAAGGAAGCTATGGCTACACCTTC.

V and J are TRBV5-5 and TRBJ1-2, with 12 nucleotides matching TRBD1. Germline CDR1 and CDR2: SGHKS and YYEKEE (reference sequence). Trimming removed 2 bases from V and 2 bases from J; junction bases left unmatched: 4. The CDR3 sequence is 16 residues long. CDR3 in DNA: TGTGCCAGCAGCTTTCCGGGACAGGGGGCGAACTATGGCTACACCTTC. This translates into CASSFPGQGANYGYTF.

The V and J genes are TRBV28 and TRBJ1-2; 7 bases fit TRBD1. Per the germline V gene, CDR1 is MDHEN and CDR2 is SYDVKM. The CDR3 loop spans 12 amino acids. The trim removed 7 bases at V and 8 bases at J, leaving 7 bases unmatched. The CDR3: CASTPQGRGYTF. CDR3 DNA: TGTGCCAGCACCCCACAGGGGAGAGGCTACACCTTC.

The rearrangement links TRBV7-9 to TRBJ2-5; no definite D call. The ends were cut back, 4 bases at V and 3 bases at J, with 18 bases in the middle. Germline-derived CDR1 and CDR2 are SEHNR and FQNEAQ (reference sequence). This CDR3 comprises 16 residues. DNA for the CDR3: TGTGCCAGCAGCTCCGAATCCATCACCCAAAAAGAGACCCAGTACTTC. Its translation: CASSSESITQKETQYF.

The rearrangement links TRBV7-9 to TRBJ2-7; D is possibly TRBD2 (6 bases). This CDR3 is 14 amino acids long. V lost 5 bases to trimming and J lost 3 bases, with 14 bases between them. Germline assignment: CDR1 SEHNR and CDR2 FQNEAQ (reference sequence). In DNA, the CDR3 is TGTGCCAGCAGCCACGGAGGGACTGGCTACGAGCAGTACTTC. Translating gives CASSHGGTGYEQYF.

The J gene is TRBJ2-7, the V gene TRBV19, with 9 nucleotides matching TRBD2. The germline V gene encodes CDR1 LNHDA and CDR2 SQIVND (reference sequence). The CDR3 is made up of 16 amino acids. J was trimmed by 0 bases and V by 1 base; bases with no gene match: 4. Here the CDR3 reads CASSIAAGGASYEQYF. In DNA form, the CDR3 reads TGTGCCAGTAGTATAGCAGCGGGAGGTGCCTCCTACGAGCAGTACTTC.

CDR3 in amino acids: CASSVTSGSTYNEQFF. The CDR3 DNA is TGTGCCAGCAGCGTAACTAGCGGGAGTACCTACAATGAGCAGTTCTTC. V is TRBV7-2 and J is TRBJ2-1, with 11 nucleotides matching TRBD2. The CDR3 consists of 16 residues. The V and J ends lost 5 bases and 2 bases, in that order; junction bases with no gene match: 5. Looked up from germline, CDR1 is SGHTA and CDR2 is FQGNSA. Complete variable domain (other parts from reference TRBV7-2 and TRBJ2-1): GAGVSQSPSNKVTEKGKDVELRCDPISGHTALYWYRQSLGQGLEFLIYFQGNSAPDKSGLPSDRFSAERTGGSVSTLTIQRTQQEDSAVYLCASSVTSGSTYNEQFFGPGTRLTVL.

The chain recombines TRBV28 with TRBJ2-1; D perhaps matches TRBD2 (6 bases). Per germline, CDR1 MDHEN and CDR2 SYDVKM. The CDR3 is 15 residues long. V lost 5 bases, J lost 0 bases, and 11 bases lay in between. The CDR3 reads CASSTGLISYNEQFF. The CDR3 coding sequence is TGTGCCAGCAGTACCGGACTAATCTCCTACAATGAGCAGTTCTTC. The complete variable domain, with remaining parts taken from reference TRBV28 and TRBJ2-1, reads DVKVTQSSRYLVKRTGEKVFLECVQDMDHENMFWYRQDPGLGLRLIYFSYDVKMKEKGDIPEGYSVSREKKERFSLILESASTNQTSMYLCASSTGLISYNEQFFGPGTRLTVL.

The gene calls are TRBV7-9 and TRBJ2-3; TRBD2 aligns across 9 bases. This CDR3 has 15 amino acids. Trimming cost V 5 bases and J 8 bases; bases outside gene matches: 11. The V gene's germline CDR1 is SEHNR and CDR2 FQNEAQ (reference sequence). The CDR3: CASSGQEAGGSTQYF. The CDR3, as DNA: TGTGCCAGCAGCGGGCAGGAAGCGGGAGGATCTACGCAGTATTTT.

This clone was seen a handful of times. CDR3 in amino acids: CASSIRTSGSLHEQFF. The CDR3 coding sequence is TGTGCCAGTAGTATAAGGACTAGCGGGAGTCTCCATGAGCAGTTCTTC. The chain combines TRBV19 with TRBJ2-1, with 13 bases that match TRBD2. The CDR3 is made up of 16 amino acids. The junction had 6 bases not matched to a gene; V was cut back by 2 bases and J by 8 bases. CDR1 and CDR2 (germline): LNHDA, SQIVND (reference sequence).

The chain carries TRBV7-9 and TRBJ2-1; D gene unclear. The CDR3 has 16 residues. Between the trimmed V and J ends, which lost 5 bases and 4 bases, there was a span of 18 bases. CDR1 SEHNR and CDR2 FQNEAQ come from the germline V gene (reference sequence). The CDR3 protein is CASSGRASLRYNEQFF. For the CDR3, the DNA is TGTGCCAGCAGCGGAAGGGCCAGCCTACGGTACAATGAGCAGTTCTTC.

The chain joins TRBV6-6 to TRBJ1-4; 7 bases agree with TRBD1. Germline trimming cut 7 bases from V and 4 bases from J; bases unmatched to any gene: 9. The CDR3 runs to 15 residues. Germline CDR1 is MNHNY and CDR2 is SVGAGI (reference sequence). The chain's CDR3 is CASNKGTASNEKLFF. The DNA of the CDR3 is TGTGCCAGCAATAAAGGGACAGCGAGTAATGAAAAACTGTTTTTT.